The TCR beta chain under discussion was sequenced for a study of T-cell memory formation after mild COVID-19. Constant-segment primers served in 5'RACE that generated TCR alpha and TCR beta cDNA libraries bearing sample barcodes and UMIs. TCRdb analysed the 5' RACE reads with MiXCR anew, one entry per CDR3 protein. The table shows 350,000 to 500,000 distinct CDR3 sequences, with roughly a quarter occurring only once. Regarding the study as a whole: Clones that contracted from day 15 to 85 were balanced CD4/CD8, while later expanders leaned CD4+.

Trimming shortened V by 2 bases and J by 2 bases, and 16 bases separated the two germline ends. CDR1 and CDR2 (germline): ENHRY, SYGVKD. The CDR3 covers 16 residues. A few counts support this clonotype. Its cognate antigen is unknown. Sequencing input: PBMCs or a T cell subset sorted from them (not recorded which). The clonotype originates from an adult woman who had mild COVID-19 (a few samples of this study predate the infection). Cell type and time point are not known. This chain connects TRBV10-3 to TRBJ2-7; D may correspond to TRBD1 or TRBD2 (6 bases each). CDR3 DNA: TGTGCCATCAGTGAGGGTCCACTCCGGGGGCCCTACGAGCAGTACTTC. As protein: CAISEGPLRGPYEQYF.